This T cell receptor (beta chain) was sequenced during a study of blood T cell repertoires in COVID-19. Assay: immunoSEQ multiplex PCR; the TCRdb copy retains only in-frame clones and omits some. The profile shows 200,000 to 250,000 clones, 86% of them singletons. V was clipped by 4 bases and J by 4 bases, with 16 bases between them. Germline V gene data show CDR1 as MDHEN and CDR2 as SYDVKM. The CDR3 loop spans 15 amino acids. The TCR was taken from a woman aged 50 to 60 in a cohort exposed to, infected with or recovered from COVID-19 (not recorded which). V gene TRBV28 combines with J gene TRBJ1-1; D is perhaps TRBD1 (5 bases). Sequences were obtained from PBMCs or T cells enriched from blood (not recorded which). The CDR3 reads CASSSAGTRSTEAFF. CDR3 DNA sequence: TGTGCCAGCAGTTCAGCCGGGACTAGGAGCACTGAAGCTTTCTTT.